The rows below give T cell receptor beta chains drawn from one sample of a study of CD8 T cells in ankylosing spondylitis. TCRdb passed the 5' RACE reads through MiXCR, listing each CDR3 protein once. The sample yields a few hundred thousand distinct CDR3 sequences, around 8% seen once. What was sequenced was blood, either unsorted or a sorted T cell fraction (not recorded which). Receptors were obtained from a male donor with ankylosing spondylitis. CDR3s include the opening cysteine and the closing phenylalanine or tryptophan. Each record gives: clone size, V gene, J gene, D gene, CDR3 DNA, CDR3 protein. A D gene is named only where the DNA matches it firmly. The size entry is marked missing in some rows and otherwise reads once, few, many or a size class.

>few|TRBV5-1|TRBJ2-5|TRBD2
TGCGCCAGCAGCTTGGCCGTAGCGGGAGGTTTGGAGACCCAGTACTTC
CASSLAVAGGLETQYF
>NA|TRBV5-6|TRBJ2-3|TRBD1
TGTGCCAGCAGCTTGCTTGGGGACAGGGAGACAGATACGCAGTATTTT
CASSLLGDRETDTQYF
>NA|TRBV3-1|TRBJ2-1|NA
TGTGCCAGCAGCCGGAGTACGGGGCCCGCTGAGCAGTTCTTC
CASSRSTGPAEQFF
>many|TRBV3-1|TRBJ2-5|NA
TGTGCCAGCAGCTCTTCGCGAGAGGGAGAGACCCAGTACTTC
CASSSSREGETQYF
>few|TRBV24-1|TRBJ2-3|TRBD2
TGTGCCACCAGTGATTTGCTAGCGGGAGGGATGGATACGCAGTATTTT
CATSDLLAGGMDTQYF
>few|TRBV11-3|TRBJ1-1|NA
TGTGCCAGCAGCTTAAGGTCAGAGAACACTGAAGCTTTCTTT
CASSLRSENTEAFF
>many|TRBV12-3/TRBV12-4|TRBJ2-4|TRBD2
TGTGCCAGCAGTTTCCCTCTAGCGGAGCTAGCCAAAAACATTCAGTACTTC
CASSFPLAELAKNIQYF
>few|TRBV4-3|TRBJ2-7|NA
TGCGCCAGCAGCCAAGAATCCGACAACCCCTACGAGCAGTACTTC
CASSQESDNPYEQYF
>many|TRBV4-3|TRBJ2-7|NA
TGTGCCAGCAGCCAAGGGCGGGACTACGAGCAGTACTTC
CASSQGRDYEQYF
>many|TRBV7-8|TRBJ2-2|NA
TGTGCCAGCAGCTTAGTTCTTAGCGAAACCGGGGAGCTGTTTTTT
CASSLVLSETGELFF
>many|TRBV12-3/TRBV12-4|TRBJ1-5|NA
TGTGCCAGCAGTTATTCCCCAGACAATCAGCCCCAGCATTTT
CASSYSPDNQPQHF
>NA|TRBV6-1|TRBJ2-2|NA
TGTGCCAGCAGTCTTGTCCTCCCCGGGGAGCTGTTTTTT
CASSLVLPGELFF
>many|TRBV6-1|TRBJ2-3|TRBD1
TGTGCCAGCAGTGGACAGGGAGAATTTAGCGAGTACACAGATACGCAGTATTTT
CASSGQGEFSEYTDTQYF
>few|TRBV20-1|TRBJ1-1|NA
TGCAGTGCTAGAGATTCCAGGTTGAACACTGAAGCTTTCTTT
CSARDSRLNTEAFF
>NA|TRBV4-1|TRBJ2-4|TRBD2
TGCGCCAGCAGCCACGGGCTAGCGGGAGGGCGGGGAAACATTCAGTACTTC
CASSHGLAGGRGNIQYF
>NA|TRBV12-3/TRBV12-4|TRBJ2-1|NA
TGTGCCAGCTCCACTTCTCGCGGGGTCTACAATGAGCAGTTCTTC
CASSTSRGVYNEQFF
>NA|TRBV5-1|TRBJ2-7|TRBD2
TGCGCCAGCAGCTTGGAAGCGGGAGGGCCGTACGAGCAGTACTTC
CASSLEAGGPYEQYF
>many|TRBV29-1|TRBJ2-6|NA
TGCAGCGTAGGTGGGGCAGTTGGGGCCAACGTCCTGACTTTC
CSVGGAVGANVLTF
>few|TRBV6-1|TRBJ2-1|NA
TGTGCCAGCAATCGTGGGACTCACCCCCAGGAGCAGTTCTTC
CASNRGTHPQEQFF
>few|TRBV2|TRBJ2-2|TRBD2
TGTGCCAGCAGTCCGCGCGGGAGGCCAACCGGGGAGCTGTTTTTT
CASSPRGRPTGELFF
>few|TRBV10-3|TRBJ2-5|NA
TGTGCCATCAGTGGATCCGGGACTTTACAAGAGACCCAGTACTTC
CAISGSGTLQETQYF
>many|TRBV4-1|TRBJ2-1|NA
TGCGCCAGCAGCCAAAGATTCGCGGGGAAAAATGAGCAGTTCTTC
CASSQRFAGKNEQFF
>few|TRBV24-1|TRBJ2-3|TRBD2
TGTGCCACCTCTAGCGGTCCACGTCGGGATACGCAGTATTTT
CATSSGPRRDTQYF
>few|TRBV20-1|TRBJ2-1|TRBD2
TGCAGTGCTAGCCAACTAGCGGCTAGGGGGTACAATGAGCAGTTCTTC
CSASQLAARGYNEQFF
>few|TRBV6-5|TRBJ1-3|NA
TGTGCCAGCAGTTCCTGGGCCTTTCGAGGGGACATCTCTGGAAACACCATATATTTT
CASSSWAFRGDISGNTIYF
>NA|TRBV3-1|TRBJ2-5|NA
TGTGCCAGCAGCCAAACTAGACAAGAGACCCAGTACTTC
CASSQTRQETQYF
>many|TRBV12-3/TRBV12-4|TRBJ2-1|NA
TGTGCCAGCAGCAGGGACGGAAATGAGCAGTTCTTC
CASSRDGNEQFF
>many|TRBV9|TRBJ2-7|TRBD2
TGTGCCAGCAGCGTAGGGGGGAAGCGGGAGTACGGCGAGCAGTACTTC
CASSVGGKREYGEQYF
>many|TRBV5-1|TRBJ2-7|NA
TGCGCCAGCAGCTTGCTTGAGGGGATGGCGCACGAGCAGTACTTC
CASSLLEGMAHEQYF
>few|TRBV25-1|TRBJ2-7|NA
TGTGCCAGCAGTGAATACGGTAGTCACGAGCAGTACTTC
CASSEYGSHEQYF
>NA|TRBV6-1|TRBJ1-2|NA
TGTGCCAGCAGACCCAACAGGGTAGACTATGGCTACACCTTC
CASRPNRVDYGYTF
>NA|TRBV6-6|TRBJ1-5|NA
TGTGCCAGCGGACAGATCCCCTATCAGCCCCAGCATTTT
CASGQIPYQPQHF
>NA|TRBV5-1|TRBJ2-7|NA
TGCGCCAGCAGCTTGACCGGGACTGTCGAAACCTACGTGCAGTACTTC
CASSLTGTVETYVQYF
>few|TRBV7-2|TRBJ1-5|NA
TGTGCCAGCAGCGCGCCAGGGATAGGCAATCAGCCCCAGCATTTT
CASSAPGIGNQPQHF
>NA|TRBV12-1|TRBJ2-7|NA
TGTGCCAGCACCCCCAATCCCGAGCAGTACTTC
CASTPNPEQYF
>many|TRBV15|TRBJ1-1|NA
TGTGCCACCAGCAGAGATCTGCGGGACAAAGCTTTCTTT
CATSRDLRDKAFF
>few|TRBV7-9|TRBJ2-7|NA
TGTGCCAGCAGCCCTGACAGGATGAGGGTCGAGCAGTACTTC
CASSPDRMRVEQYF
>few|TRBV7-3|TRBJ2-5|NA
TGTGCCAGCAGCCCACTTCCCGGGACCAGTACGGAGACCCAGTACTTC
CASSPLPGTSTETQYF
>NA|TRBV5-1|TRBJ2-4|TRBD1
TGCGCCAGCAGACTGACAGGGTACGGGGACATTCAGTACTTC
CASRLTGYGDIQYF
>NA|TRBV7-9|TRBJ1-2|NA
TGTGCCAGCAGCTTCGGCAAAGAGCTAGGCTATGGCTACACCTTC
CASSFGKELGYGYTF
>NA|TRBV12-3/TRBV12-4|TRBJ1-1|TRBD1
TGTGCCAGCAGTTTAGCGGGGGGACAGGGACCTGAAGCTTTCTTT
CASSLAGGQGPEAFF